This T cell receptor beta chain was observed in a study of T cell changes during pregnancy in multiple sclerosis. The table came from immunoSEQ multiplex PCR; TCRdb's copy has only in-frame clones and leaves some out. The table shows 85,000 to 100,000 clones, with approximately 92% occurring only once. CDR3 size: 15 residues. Trimming stripped 0 bases from V and 0 bases from J, with 7 bases between. Germline CDR1 and CDR2: SGHNT and YYREEE (reference sequence). Sequenced material: peripheral blood, taken after pregnancy. The chain couples TRBV5-4 to TRBJ1-3; maybe TRBD1 (5 bases). The TCR originated in a female donor with multiple sclerosis, enrolled in a pregnancy study. The DNA of the CDR3 is TGTGCCAGCAGCTTGGGGGGGGTCTCTGGAAACACCATATATTTT. This sequence encodes CASSLGGVSGNTIYF.